The 11 T cell receptor beta chains presented below share a single source sample, sequenced in a study of shared clonotypes between healthy human individuals. Repertoires were generated with immunoSEQ multiplex PCR, while TCRdb's copy carries only in-frame clones and drops some. The data contain around 2.1 million clones, more than 85% of them seen just once; the ten biggest clones take up 1.5% to 2%. Positive CCR7 selection of CD45RO-negative cells yielded the naive CD8 cells, and terminally differentiated effector memory CD45RA+ cells were excluded. The specimen was naive CD8+ T cells from PBMCs. The origin of the receptors is a man in his late teens or twenties in good health. Some clones in this sample may be carry-over from other donors' samples.

This chain joins TRBV9 and TRBJ2-3, with a possible D match to TRBD1 (5 bases). V gave up 0 bases and J gave up 14 bases, with 19 bases separating them. Germline lookup yields CDR1 SGDLS and CDR2 YYNGEE. The CDR3 length is 14 residues. The CDR3 DNA sequence: TGTGCCAGCAGCGTAGAGGCGAAGGACAAATTTCTGTATTTT. Its protein product is CASSVEAKDKFLYF. Looking up the rest from reference TRBV9 and TRBJ2-3 gives the full variable domain: DSGVTQTPKHLITATGQRVTLRCSPRSGDLSVYWYQQSLDQGLQFLIQYYNGEERAKGNILERFSAQQFPDLHSELNLSSLELGDSALYFCASSVEAKDKFLYFGPGTRLTVL.

Concerning this clone: The sample holds other DNA sequences that translate to the same CDR3. The chain links TRBV2 to TRBJ2-5, with D unresolved. The ends were cut back, 1 base at V and 0 bases at J, with 6 bases in the middle. Germline CDR1 SNHLY, CDR2 FYNNEI. The CDR3 extends over 14 amino acids. DNA of the CDR3: TGTGCCAGCAGTGAAGGGCGATACCAAGAGACCCAGTACTTC. Translation gives CASSEGRYQETQYF.

This clone appeared once. V and J are TRBV6-5 and TRBJ2-1; TRBD2 matches 10 bases. V gave up 2 bases and J gave up 14 bases; unmatched junction bases: 12. This CDR3 contains 15 residues. Germline V gives CDR1 MNHEY, CDR2 SVGAGI. CDR3 loop: CASSYPNQSGREEFF. The CDR3 coding sequence is TGTGCCAGCAGTTACCCCAACCAGAGCGGGAGGGAAGAGTTCTTC.

The chain employs TRBV28 and TRBJ2-7, with 9 bases identical to TRBD1. Trimming at V came to 1 base and at J to 7 bases, leaving 8 bases not matched to a gene. Germline values: CDR1 MDHEN, CDR2 SYDVKM. The CDR3 has 15 amino acids. CDR3 bases: TGTGCCAGCAGTTTATCCGAGACAGGGGGGGTTGAGCAGTACTTC. Its translation: CASSLSETGGVEQYF.

Notes on this clone: Other DNA sequences in the sample encode the same CDR3. The chain has TRBV19 and TRBJ1-2; possible D gene TRBD1, 5 bases. The CDR3 sequence is 15 residues long. CDR1 is LNHDA and CDR2 is SQIVND in the germline V gene (reference sequence). The V end lost 0 bases, the J end lost 0 bases, and 8 bases lay between the germline ends. The DNA for the CDR3 is TGTGCCAGTAGTATAGATCCAGGGTCTAACTATGGCTACACCTTC. Translation gives CASSIDPGSNYGYTF.

This chain links TRBV10-3 with TRBJ1-2; no clear D. V dropped 0 bases and J dropped 0 bases, with 11 bases sitting between them. CDR1 is ENHRY and CDR2 is SYGVKD in the germline V gene. The CDR3 covers 16 residues. The CDR3 sequence: CAISESATPTNYGYTF. Written as DNA, the CDR3 is TGTGCCATCAGTGAGTCGGCGACACCGACTAACTATGGCTACACCTTC.

The rearrangement joins TRBV7-3 to TRBJ2-7; D not resolved. V shed 7 bases and J shed 2 bases, with 18 bases lying between them. This CDR3 spans 15 amino acids. Germline lookup yields CDR1 SGHTA and CDR2 FQGTGA. CDR3 amino acids: CASTPTPDGTYEQYF. CDR3 nucleotide sequence: TGTGCCAGCACCCCTACACCCGACGGAACCTACGAGCAGTACTTC.

In this sample, this clone turned up once. V is TRBV27 and J is TRBJ1-5; the match to TRBD1 covers 8 bases. The germline V gene has CDR1 MNHEY and CDR2 SMNVEV (reference sequence). The CDR3 sequence is 15 residues long. With V trimmed by 3 bases and J by 4 bases, 5 bases remained unmatched. The CDR3 protein is CASSFRQGKNQPQHF. Here the CDR3 DNA reads TGTGCCAGCAGTTTTCGACAGGGGAAAAATCAGCCCCAGCATTTT.

The chain employs TRBV5-1 and TRBJ2-7; TRBD1 agrees at 9 bases. V gave up 6 bases and J gave up 3 bases; unmatched junction bases: 7. There are 14 residues in the CDR3. Looked up from germline, CDR1 is SGHRS and CDR2 is YFSETQ. CDR3 bases: TGCGCCAGCACACCGAAGGGACAGGGCTACGAGCAGTACTTC. This translates into CASTPKGQGYEQYF.

The chain carries TRBV28 and TRBJ1-1; tentatively, D is TRBD1 (5 bases). CDR3 size: 17 residues. Trimming took 3 bases from V and 0 from J, leaving 17 bases between them. Germline V gives CDR1 MDHEN, CDR2 SYDVKM. CDR3 sequence (DNA): TGTGCCAGCAGTTTTGAGAGGGGAATTGCTTTGAACACTGAAGCTTTCTTT. Translating gives CASSFERGIALNTEAFF. Filled out from reference TRBV28 and TRBJ1-1, the complete variable domain reads DVKVTQSSRYLVKRTGEKVFLECVQDMDHENMFWYRQDPGLGLRLIYFSYDVKMKEKGDIPEGYSVSREKKERFSLILESASTNQTSMYLCASSFERGIALNTEAFFGQGTRLTVV.

This chain uses TRBV28 with TRBJ1-5; D uncertain. There are 14 residues in the CDR3. Trimming removed 3 bases from V and 5 bases from J, with 11 bases in between. CDR1 is MDHEN, CDR2 SYDVKM, per germline. CDR3 nucleotide sequence: TGTGCCAGCAGTTTTCTCCCCCGGGATCAGCCCCAGCATTTT. Amino acids: CASSFLPRDQPQHF.